This section outlines one TCR beta chain sequence together with its context. As yet, its antigen is unknown. The data stem from a study of vaccination and CD4 T cells after COVID-19. Notes on the study in general: It was found that, in convalescent patients, 304 of 307 vaccine-specific clones were spike mono-reactive.

Sequencing of the DNA from cultured CD4+ T cells was carried out with the Oncomine TCR Beta short-read assay. Extraction of genomic DNA was performed on cultured CD4+ T cells. A single record per CDR3 protein comes from TCRdb applying MiXCR to the PCR reads. The sample yields 15,000 to 20,000 distinct CDR3 sequences, approximately 60% seen once. Noted treatment: roughly 10-day PBMC culture with coronavirus spike peptide pools or control peptides (ViraFEST assay). Germline assignment: CDR1 MNHEY and CDR2 SVGAGI. J lost 5 bases, V lost 4 bases, and 3 bases had no gene match. This CDR3 has 13 amino acids.

This TCR was recovered from a human donor who had recovered from COVID-19. Sample: CD4+ T cells from blood, cultured in vitro. The rearrangement uses TRBV6-5 and TRBJ1-1; TRBD1 aligns across 8 bases. CDR3 DNA: TGTGCCAGCAGTTTACAGGGGGATACTGAAGCTTTCTTT. Protein sequence: CASSLQGDTEAFF.